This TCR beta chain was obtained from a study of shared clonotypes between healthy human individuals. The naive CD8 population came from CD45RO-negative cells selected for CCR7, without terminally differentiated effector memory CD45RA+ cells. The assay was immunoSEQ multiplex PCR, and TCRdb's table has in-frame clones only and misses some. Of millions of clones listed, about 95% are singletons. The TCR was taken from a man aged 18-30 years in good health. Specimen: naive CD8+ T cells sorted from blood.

The chain's CDR3 is CASSRTSGSTDTQYF. The DNA of the CDR3 is TGTGCCAGCAGTAGGACTAGCGGGAGCACAGATACGCAGTATTTT. The genes are TRBV27 and TRBJ2-3; 11 bases match TRBD2. Germline-derived CDR1 and CDR2 are MNHEY and SMNVEV (reference sequence). Losses at the gene ends were 5 bases for V and 0 bases for J; bases not matched to a gene: 1. There are 15 residues in the CDR3.